This T cell receptor (beta chain) came from a study of T-cell memory formation after mild COVID-19. The sample holds a few counts of this clonotype. What it recognizes is unknown. Study-wide results and caveats: Second-wave clones peaking on day 37 lacked confirmed SARS-CoV-2 specificity. CD4+ contracting clones lay mainly in CM and EM, CD8+ ones in EMRA.

The authors produced TCR alpha and TCR beta cDNA libraries with sample barcodes and UMIs by 5'RACE using constant-segment primers. TCRdb reanalysed the 5' RACE reads using MiXCR and keeps one entry per CDR3 protein. Among 200,000 to 300,000 distinct CDR3 sequences listed, 16% were seen once. This receptor was obtained from a man aged 18 to 30 who had mild COVID-19 (a few samples of this study predate the infection). Cell type and time point are not known. Material: PBMCs or a T cell subset sorted from them (not recorded which).

CDR3 sequence: CASRVTGRETQYF. Written as DNA, the CDR3 is TGTGCCAGCCGTGTGACAGGGCGGGAGACCCAGTACTTC. The V call is TRBV12-3 or TRBV12-4, the J call TRBJ2-5; 7 bases line up with TRBD1. Losses at the gene ends were 8 bases for V and 5 bases for J; bases not matched to a gene: 8. The CDR3 contains 13 residues.